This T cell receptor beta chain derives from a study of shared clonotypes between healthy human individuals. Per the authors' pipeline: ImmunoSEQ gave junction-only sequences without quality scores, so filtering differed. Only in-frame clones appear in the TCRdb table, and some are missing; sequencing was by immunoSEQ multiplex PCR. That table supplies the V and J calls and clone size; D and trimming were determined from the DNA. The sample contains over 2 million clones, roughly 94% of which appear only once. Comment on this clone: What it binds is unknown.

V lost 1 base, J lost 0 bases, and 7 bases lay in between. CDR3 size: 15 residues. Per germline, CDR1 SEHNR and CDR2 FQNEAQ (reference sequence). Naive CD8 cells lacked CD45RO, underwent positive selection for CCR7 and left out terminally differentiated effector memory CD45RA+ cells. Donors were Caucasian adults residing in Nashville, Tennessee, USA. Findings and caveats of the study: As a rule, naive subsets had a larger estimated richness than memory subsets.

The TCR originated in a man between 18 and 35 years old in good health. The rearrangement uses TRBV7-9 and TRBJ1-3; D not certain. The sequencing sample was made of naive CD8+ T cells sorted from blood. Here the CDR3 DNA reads TGTGCCAGCAGCTTAGGTCCTTCCTCTGGAAACACCATATATTTT. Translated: CASSLGPSSGNTIYF.